The source of this TCR beta chain is a study of yellow fever vaccine responses in identical twins. Each CDR3 protein gets one entry after TCRdb re-called the RT-PCR reads with MiXCR. The data show some 20,000 distinct CDR3 sequences, under 70% seen once. Source: T cells from blood (PBMCs), unsorted or a sorted subset (not recorded which), taken before or after yellow fever vaccination (not recorded which). This TCR was recovered from a woman aged 18-29 years who received the yellow fever vaccine.

The CDR3 reads CASSLSRHPIETQYF. The CDR3 DNA follows: TGTGCCAGCAGTTTATCTAGGCATCCTATAGAGACCCAGTACTTC. V gene TRBV27 combines with J gene TRBJ2-5; the D is unclear. The V gene's germline CDR1 is MNHEY and CDR2 SMNVEV (reference sequence). CDR3 length: 15 amino acids. With 0 bases removed from V and 4 bases from J, the gap between germline ends came to 12 bases.